These T cell receptor beta chains were read from a single sample in a study of beta chain features in type 1 diabetes. Profiled with immunoSEQ multiplex PCR; TCRdb holds only in-frame clones, not every one. The table shows more than 300,000 clones, with roughly 12% occurring only once. Material: naive CD4+ T cells from blood. The receptors come from a man between 18 and 29 years old in good health. The CDR3 runs from the conserved cysteine through the conserved F or W. The D gene is left open where the match is weak. The size entry is marked missing in some rows and otherwise reads once, few, many or a size class.

d_call clone_size j_call v_call cdr3_aa cdr3_nt
TRBD1 few TRBJ2-6 TRBV28 CASSLTGGSSGANVLTF TGTGCCAGCAGTCTGACAGGGGGTAGCTCTGGGGCCAACGTCCTGACTTTC
. . TRBJ1-1 TRBV6-5 CASSYGGGNTEAFF TGTGCCAGCAGTTACGGGGGGGGGAACACTGAAGCTTTCTTT
. . TRBJ1-5 TRBV10-3 CAISEQSNQPQHF TGTGCCATCAGTGAGCAGAGCAATCAGCCCCAGCATTTT
. . TRBJ1-3 TRBV5-4 CASSSGISGNTIYF TGTGCCAGCAGCTCCGGGATCTCTGGAAACACCATATATTTT
TRBD1 few TRBJ2-6 TRBV9 CASSIRTGASGANVLTF TGTGCCAGCAGCATCCGGACAGGGGCCTCTGGGGCCAACGTCCTGACTTTC
TRBD1 . TRBJ1-5 TRBV6-5 CASRSWGTGQPQHF TGTGCCAGCAGAAGCTGGGGGACAGGTCAGCCCCAGCATTTT
. few TRBJ2-1 TRBV7-9 CASSHQYSRYNEQFF TGTGCCAGCAGCCATCAGTATAGCCGGTACAATGAGCAGTTCTTC
. . TRBJ1-1 TRBV7-2 CASSSYRDTEAFF TGTGCCAGCAGCTCCTACAGGGACACTGAAGCTTTCTTT
TRBD1 few TRBJ1-3 TRBV5-4 CASSYTTGQVSGNTIYF TGTGCCAGCAGCTATACCACGGGACAGGTTTCTGGAAACACCATATATTTT
TRBD2 few TRBJ2-3 TRBV5-1 CASSEDVSGGPDTQYF TGCGCCAGCAGCGAGGACGTTTCGGGGGGGCCAGATACGCAGTATTTT
. . TRBJ1-5 TRBV28 CASLLMGNQPQHF TGTGCCAGCCTACTGATGGGCAATCAGCCCCAGCATTTT
. few TRBJ1-1 TRBV18 CASSPPNKGTEAFF TGTGCCAGCTCACCACCAAATAAGGGGACTGAAGCTTTCTTT
TRBD1 few TRBJ2-7 TRBV30 CAWSVQGTQREQYF TGTGCCTGGAGTGTACAGGGGACCCAACGCGAGCAGTACTTC
. few TRBJ2-2 TRBV4-2 CASSQIGSSSAGELFF TGTGCCAGCAGCCAAATTGGGTCTAGCTCTGCCGGGGAGCTGTTTTTT
TRBD2 . TRBJ2-1 TRBV15 CATSRDRGVSYNEQFF TGTGCCACCAGCAGAGATCGGGGGGTCTCCTACAATGAGCAGTTCTTC
. . TRBJ2-3 TRBV6-4 CASSEDIYTDTQYF TGTGCCAGCAGTGAGGACATCTACACAGATACGCAGTATTTT
. few TRBJ2-5 TRBV20-1 CSAAGAEGQYF TGCAGTGCCGCGGGGGCAGAAGGCCAGTACTTC
TRBD2 few TRBJ2-3 TRBV4-3 CASSQDLAGGRDTQYF TGCGCCAGCAGCCAAGATCTAGCGGGGGGGCGAGATACGCAGTATTTT
TRBD1 . TRBJ1-2 TRBV28 CASSLRDRGYGYTF TGTGCCAGCAGTCTCCGGGACAGGGGCTATGGCTACACCTTC
. few TRBJ2-3 TRBV7-2 CASSFTGPDTQYF TGTGCCAGCAGCTTTACAGGTCCAGATACGCAGTATTTT
TRBD1 few TRBJ2-3 TRBV7-6 CASSFSPDRGDTQYF TGTGCCAGCAGCTTTTCCCCGGACAGGGGCGATACGCAGTATTTT
. . TRBJ2-7 TRBV7-3 CASSLVQGASYTTYEQYF TGTGCCAGCAGCTTAGTACAGGGCGCTAGCTATACTACCTACGAGCAGTACTTC
. few TRBJ1-1 TRBV29-1 CSVVPYTEAFF TGCAGCGTTGTCCCTTACACTGAAGCTTTCTTT
TRBD2 few TRBJ2-1 TRBV2 CASSKNSGDEQFF TGTGCCAGCAGTAAGAATAGCGGGGATGAGCAGTTCTTC
. . TRBJ1-2 TRBV29-1 CSVESSDYGYTF TGCAGCGTTGAGAGTAGCGACTATGGCTACACCTTC
. few TRBJ2-5 TRBV7-2 CASSLMGREETQYF TGTGCCAGCAGCTTAATGGGCAGGGAAGAGACCCAGTACTTC
. . TRBJ2-5 TRBV19 CASSMGLNGQTQYF TGTGCCAGTAGTATGGGACTTAATGGTCAGACCCAGTACTTC